This TCR beta chain emerged from a study of early T cells in non-severe SARS-CoV-2 infection. TCRdb called the 5' RACE reads again in MiXCR, with one record for every CDR3 protein. The data show around 77,000 distinct CDR3 sequences, less than 5.5% seen once. The ends were cut back, 7 bases at V and 6 bases at J, with 15 bases in the middle. This CDR3 is 14 amino acids long. Comments on this clonotype: The antigen is unknown.

Findings and limits, study-wide: VDJdb matching, biased toward anti-spike CD8 responses, missed private and CD4 specificities.

Sequences were derived from whole blood, sampled at baseline. This sequence joins TRBV12-3 or TRBV12-4 and TRBJ2-2; the D is unclear. The sequence derives from an adult who was a healthcare worker with PCR-confirmed SARS-CoV-2 infection or an uninfected control (not recorded which). CDR3 sequence (DNA): TGTGCCAGCACCATTGGAGTCTCGGCCGGGGAGCTGTTTTTT. Protein sequence: CASTIGVSAGELFF.